The rows below give T cell receptor beta chains drawn from one sample of a study of blood T cell repertoires in COVID-19. The method was immunoSEQ multiplex PCR; TCRdb's version includes in-frame clones alone and lacks a portion of them. The sample lists around 250,000 clones; 84% were seen once. Sequenced input: peripheral blood. The receptor set was obtained from a woman aged 40 to 49 who had recovered from COVID-19. Both conserved end residues are part of each CDR3.

TRBV9,TRBJ1-1,CASSRGLGMNTEAFF
TRBV5-4,TRBJ1-5,CASSLAGGADQPQHF
TRBV28,TRBJ2-3,CASKTSGVTDTQYF
TRBV5-5,TRBJ2-1,CASSIGQNSYNEQFF
TRBV7-9,TRBJ1-6,CASSLATDYSPLHF
TRBV4-2,TRBJ2-3,CASSQAGTLDTQYF
TRBV2,TRBJ2-3,CASSQMGTGGGDTQYF
TRBV5-4,TRBJ2-7,CASSKQGIHEQYF
TRBV7-9,TRBJ2-3,CASSRGLLVGTDTQYF
TRBV25-1,TRBJ2-2,CASSYEDRANTGELFF
TRBV25-1,TRBJ1-2,CASRRQGAGYGYTF
TRBV7-9,TRBJ2-1,CASSPPNRDSSYNEQFF
TRBV2,TRBJ1-4,CASNLRVDEKLFF
TRBV7-9,TRBJ2-3,CASSLGASLSDTQYF
TRBV2,TRBJ2-1,CASPPRDRGGNEQFF
TRBV5-6,TRBJ2-4,CASSLMGTVSKNIQYF
TRBV25-1,TRBJ2-7,CASGGDRKYF
TRBV9,TRBJ2-1,CASSVDRTSGGLYNEQFF
TRBV24-1,TRBJ1-1,CATSDSRAGNTEAFF
TRBV7-9,TRBJ1-2,CASSQSRGRAAAFLHGYTF
TRBV19,TRBJ1-5,CASMAGNNQPQHF
TRBV7-9,TRBJ1-4,CASSPGVGHSATNEKLFF
TRBV27,TRBJ2-4,CASSSGRLAKNIQYF
TRBV28,TRBJ2-6,CASSLAGSGANVLTF
TRBV10-3,TRBJ1-2,CAITPGQFYGYTF
TRBV30,TRBJ1-6,CAWSRGYDSPLHF
TRBV30,TRBJ1-4,CAWSDTTRGKLFF
TRBV5-4,TRBJ1-6,CASSSSPDQGNSPLHF
TRBV2,TRBJ1-3,CASLSGNTIYF
TRBV19,TRBJ1-5,CASSNQDWSNQPQHF
TRBV27,TRBJ2-2,CASSFRNFWTGNTGELFF
TRBV7-9,TRBJ1-1,CASSRRQGAGETEAFF
TRBV28,TRBJ2-7,CASRPTGPYEQYF
TRBV3-1/TRBV3-2,TRBJ2-1,CASSQRTGNEQFF
TRBV28,TRBJ1-3,CASRPSGNTIYF
TRBV13,TRBJ1-2,CASSLTGNGYTF
TRBV2,TRBJ1-5,CASSSRSYSNQPQHF
TRBV30,TRBJ1-6,CAWSSRGSSPLHF
TRBV6-1,TRBJ1-1,CASSELSGYTEAFF
TRBV7-9,TRBJ1-6,CASSPRQGFNSPLHF
TRBV7-6,TRBJ1-1,CASSPVLEAFF
TRBV5-1,TRBJ1-5,CASSPGQNNQPQHF
TRBV2,TRBJ1-1,CASSLQGRGTEAFF
TRBV28,TRBJ2-1,CASSFGSTSGGGVNEQFF
TRBV3-1/TRBV3-2,TRBJ1-2,CASSQLRDRNYGYTF
TRBV29-1,TRBJ1-1,CSVEGATEAFF
TRBV3-1/TRBV3-2,TRBJ2-5,CASSQDYLAGETQYF
TRBV7-9,TRBJ2-1,CASSLSGGGLREQFF